This TCR beta chain emerged from a study of CD8 T cells in Susac syndrome. Study results and limitations: Only a relatively small number of individuals were included in the TCR sequencing and HLA analysis.

In the case of this clonotype: The antigen is unknown.

When the RNA was reverse transcribed, random hexamers were used with an input of roughly 0.45 to 1 ug. Coverage of TCR beta CDR3 amplification by immunoSEQ multiplex PCR extended to 54 Vbeta and 13 Jbeta. TCRdb re-analysed the immunoSEQ multiplex PCR reads in MiXCR, keeping a single row per CDR3 protein. The data contain some 94,000 distinct CDR3 sequences, about 95% of them singletons. Sample: CD4+ T cells from PBMCs. This receptor was taken from a human donor with Susac syndrome.

The CDR3 DNA reads TGTGCCAGCAGTGATCGCAAGGCTGCGGCTAATGAAAAACTGTTTTTT. Amino acids: CASSDRKAAANEKLFF. The V and J genes are TRBV25-1 and TRBJ1-4, with D uncertain. The V gene lost 3 bases and the J gene lost 3 bases, with 14 bases spanning the gap. CDR1 is MGHDK, CDR2 SYGVNS, per germline. This CDR3 is built from 16 residues. Variable domain in full (rest from reference TRBV25-1 and TRBJ1-4): EADIYQTPRYLVIGTGKKITLECSQTMGHDKMYWYQQDPGMELHLIHYSYGVNSTEKGDLSSESTVSRIRTEHFPLTLESARPSHTSQYLCASSDRKAAANEKLFFGSGTQLSVL.